This T cell receptor beta chain was captured in a study of blood T cell repertoires in COVID-19. At the level of the study: In each case, the material was cDNA or gDNA derived from T cells, B-cell-depleted T cells, or PBMCs.

Germline V gene lookup returns CDR1 LNHDA and CDR2 SQIVND (reference sequence). V gave up 7 bases and J gave up 0 bases; unmatched junction bases: 10. CDR3 length: 18 amino acids. In the authors' methods: By means of reference gene primer amplification, nucleated cell counts were estimated. Using immunoSEQ multiplex PCR, the repertoire was profiled, and TCRdb retains in-frame clones only, with some absent. The V and J calls and clone size come from that table; D and trimming were worked out from the DNA. Of 77,000 or so clones in the sample, more than 65% were seen once. This clone was seen just once.

Sequencing was performed on peripheral blood. This receptor was taken from a woman older than 75 with active or convalescent COVID-19. V and J are TRBV19 and TRBJ1-6, with 9 bases that match TRBD1. CDR3 loop: CASNAGQGETSYNSPLHF. In DNA, the CDR3 is TGTGCCAGTAATGCGGGACAGGGAGAGACCTCCTATAATTCACCCCTCCACTTT. Drawing the rest from reference TRBV19 and TRBJ1-6, the complete variable domain is DGGITQSPKYLFRKEGQNVTLSCEQNLNHDAMYWYRQDPGQGLRLIYYSQIVNDFQKGDIAEGYSVSREKKESFPLTVTSAQKNPTAFYLCASNAGQGETSYNSPLHFGNGTRLTVT.